This T cell receptor beta chain was found in a study of OX40 agonist ivuxolimab in advanced cancers. Study-level background: People in dose escalation had one of these cancers: hepatocellular carcinoma, melanoma, renal cell or head and neck cancer. The study, taken as a whole, reports: Averaged across samples, CD8+ T cells carried more expanded clones than CD4+ did.

Worth noting for this clone: The antigen is not known.

The sampling schedule covered blood at baseline, cycle 4 day 1, and cycle 7 day 1. Clones were read by immunoSEQ multiplex PCR, and TCRdb kept only the in-frame ones, dropping some. The sample holds approximately 15,000 clones; over 80% are singletons and the top ten take about 39%. V was shortened by 2 bases and J by 10 bases, with 6 bases between the two germline ends. Germline-derived CDR1 and CDR2 are SGHVS and FQNEAQ. The CDR3 spans 11 residues. Specimen: CD4+ or CD8+ T cells sorted from blood, collected in a trial of the OX40 agonist ivuxolimab. The chain employs TRBV7-8 and TRBJ2-1, with unresolved D. This sequence was found in an adult with an advanced solid tumor such as melanoma, head and neck, liver or kidney cancer. CDR3 loop: CASSLFAEQFF. The DNA of the CDR3 is TGTGCCAGCAGCTTATTTGCGGAGCAGTTCTTC.